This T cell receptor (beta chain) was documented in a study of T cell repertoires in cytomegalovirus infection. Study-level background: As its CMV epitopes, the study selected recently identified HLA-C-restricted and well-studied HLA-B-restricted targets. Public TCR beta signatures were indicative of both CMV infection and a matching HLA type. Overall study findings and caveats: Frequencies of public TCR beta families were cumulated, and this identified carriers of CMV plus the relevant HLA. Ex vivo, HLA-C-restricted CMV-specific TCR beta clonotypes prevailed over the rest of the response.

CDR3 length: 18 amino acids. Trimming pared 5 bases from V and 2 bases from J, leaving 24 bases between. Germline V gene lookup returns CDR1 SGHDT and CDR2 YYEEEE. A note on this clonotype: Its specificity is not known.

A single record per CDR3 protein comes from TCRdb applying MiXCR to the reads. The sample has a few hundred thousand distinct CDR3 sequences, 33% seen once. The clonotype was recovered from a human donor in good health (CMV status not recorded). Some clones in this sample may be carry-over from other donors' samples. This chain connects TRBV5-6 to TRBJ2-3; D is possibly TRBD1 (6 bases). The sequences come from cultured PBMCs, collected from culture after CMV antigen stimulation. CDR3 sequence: CASRGWGLVLSFTDTQYF. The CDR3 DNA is TGTGCCAGCAGGGGGTGGGGGCTAGTTCTTTCTTTCACAGATACGCAGTATTTT.